A selection of T cell receptor beta chains follows, all from one sample in a study of human T cells and chemical hapten exposure. TCRdb reprocessed the RACE reads with MiXCR, giving one entry per CDR3 protein. The sample shows 65,000 to 95,000 distinct CDR3 sequences, about 10% of them seen only once. Here the sequenced sample was whole blood, taken in connection with sensitization to the hapten diphenylcyclopropenone (DPC). These receptors all come from a woman aged 55-69 years with alopecia areata. Some clones in this sample may be carry-over from other donors' samples. Each CDR3 is given with its conserved first and last residue. Fields, in order: CDR3 protein, CDR3 DNA, V gene, CDR3 length, D gene, J gene, clone size. The D gene is left open where the match is weak. Size is omitted from some rows. Given values are once, few, many or a class for expanded clones.

CDR3: CASSEVSPGLAANTGELFF
DNA: TGTGCCAGCAGTGAAGTCTCACCGGGACTAGCGGCTAACACCGGGGAGCTGTTTTTT
V: TRBV2
length: 19
D: TRBD2
J: TRBJ2-2
size: many

CDR3: CASSVDGDSYQPQHF
DNA: TGTGCCAGCAGCGTAGATGGAGATAGTTATCAGCCCCAGCATTTT
V: TRBV9
length: 15
D: .
J: TRBJ1-5
size: .

CDR3: CASSYWGLLKSPLHF
DNA: TGTGCCAGCAGTTACTGGGGACTCCTAAAGTCACCCCTCCACTTT
V: TRBV6-6
length: 15
D: .
J: TRBJ1-6
size: .

CDR3: CSVEAGGVEQFF
DNA: TGCAGCGTTGAAGCGGGCGGTGTTGAGCAGTTCTTC
V: TRBV29-1
length: 12
D: .
J: TRBJ2-1
size: few

CDR3: CSANRELGETQYF
DNA: TGCAGTGCTAACCGGGAGCTAGGGGAGACCCAGTACTTC
V: TRBV20-1
length: 13
D: .
J: TRBJ2-5
size: many

CDR3: CASSYSTGGDEQYF
DNA: TGTGCCAGCAGTTACAGTACAGGGGGGGACGAGCAGTACTTC
V: TRBV6-6
length: 14
D: .
J: TRBJ2-7
size: many

CDR3: CASRDLTGGGEKLFF
DNA: TGTGCCAGCAGAGACCTGACAGGCGGAGGTGAAAAACTGTTTTTT
V: TRBV6-6
length: 15
D: .
J: TRBJ1-4
size: many

CDR3: CASSRRFKNSGANVLTF
DNA: TGTGCCAGCAGCCGTAGGTTCAAGAACTCTGGGGCCAACGTCCTGACTTTC
V: TRBV3-1
length: 17
D: .
J: TRBJ2-6
size: few

CDR3: CAWTAGSGDIQYF
DNA: TGTGCCTGGACCGCAGGGTCTGGGGACATTCAGTACTTC
V: TRBV30
length: 13
D: .
J: TRBJ2-4
size: few

CDR3: CASSVGGQPINEQFF
DNA: TGTGCCAGCAGCGTAGGAGGACAGCCGATTAATGAGCAGTTCTTC
V: TRBV9
length: 15
D: .
J: TRBJ2-1
size: .

CDR3: CASSLGQGRSPLHF
DNA: TGTGCCAGCAGCTTGGGACAGGGGCGGTCACCCCTCCACTTT
V: TRBV11-2
length: 14
D: TRBD1
J: TRBJ1-6
size: .

CDR3: CASSTNSRGLTQYF
DNA: TGTGCCAGCAGCACTAACTCTCGGGGACTTACGCAGTATTTT
V: TRBV12-3/TRBV12-4
length: 14
D: .
J: TRBJ2-3
size: few

CDR3: CASSLGGLAGGGETQYF
DNA: TGCGCCAGCAGCTTGGGAGGACTAGCGGGGGGTGGAGAGACCCAGTACTTC
V: TRBV5-1
length: 17
D: TRBD2
J: TRBJ2-5
size: few

CDR3: CASSSSTAGDTEAFF
DNA: TGTGCCAGCAGTTCCTCGACCGCTGGCGACACTGAAGCTTTCTTT
V: TRBV12-3/TRBV12-4
length: 15
D: .
J: TRBJ1-1
size: many

CDR3: CARSLVKWYAEKNYGYTF
DNA: TGTGCCAGAAGCTTGGTCAAATGGTACGCGGAAAAAAACTATGGCTACACCTTC
V: TRBV5-3
length: 18
D: .
J: TRBJ1-2
size: .

CDR3: CASSLGQGAEAFF
DNA: TGCGCCAGCAGCTTGGGGCAGGGTGCTGAAGCTTTCTTT
V: TRBV5-1
length: 13
D: .
J: TRBJ1-1
size: few

CDR3: CSAWGLPLNEQFF
DNA: TGCAGTGCGTGGGGGCTTCCGCTCAATGAGCAGTTCTTC
V: TRBV20-1
length: 13
D: .
J: TRBJ2-1
size: few

CDR3: CASSSGLAGEETQYF
DNA: TGTGCCAGCAGCTCGGGACTAGCGGGGGAAGAGACCCAGTACTTC
V: TRBV7-2
length: 15
D: TRBD2
J: TRBJ2-5
size: .

CDR3: CASRTGLHSPLHF
DNA: TGTGCCAGCAGAACAGGGTTACACTCACCCCTCCACTTT
V: TRBV12-3/TRBV12-4
length: 13
D: .
J: TRBJ1-6
size: .

CDR3: CASRDVPGQNYGYTF
DNA: TGTGCCAGCCGGGACGTTCCGGGTCAAAACTATGGCTACACCTTC
V: TRBV6-5
length: 15
D: .
J: TRBJ1-2
size: .

CDR3: CASSSPLAGGPSTDTQYF
DNA: TGTGCCAGCAGCTCTCCACTAGCGGGGGGGCCCAGCACAGATACGCAGTATTTT
V: TRBV7-6
length: 18
D: TRBD2
J: TRBJ2-3
size: .

CDR3: CASSQDGRTAFF
DNA: TGTGCCAGCAGCCAAGATGGGAGGACGGCTTTCTTT
V: TRBV3-1
length: 12
D: .
J: TRBJ1-1
size: few

CDR3: CASSLATGNPYNEQFF
DNA: TGCGCCAGCAGCTTGGCCACGGGGAACCCCTACAATGAGCAGTTCTTC
V: TRBV5-1
length: 16
D: .
J: TRBJ2-1
size: few

CDR3: CASSAALINQPQHF
DNA: TGTGCCAGCAGTGCTGCCCTGATAAATCAGCCCCAGCATTTT
V: TRBV2
length: 14
D: .
J: TRBJ1-5
size: .

CDR3: CASRGTGGWLTGELFF
DNA: TGTGCCAGCAGGGGGACAGGGGGCTGGTTGACCGGGGAGCTGTTTTTT
V: TRBV12-3/TRBV12-4
length: 16
D: TRBD1
J: TRBJ2-2
size: few

CDR3: CASSQEGANSGANVLTF
DNA: TGCGCCAGCAGCCAAGAGGGGGCGAACTCTGGGGCCAACGTCCTGACTTTC
V: TRBV4-1
length: 17
D: .
J: TRBJ2-6
size: many

CDR3: CSARAHSGNTIYF
DNA: TGCAGTGCTAGAGCGCACTCTGGAAACACCATATATTTT
V: TRBV20-1
length: 13
D: .
J: TRBJ1-3
size: .

CDR3: CASSDRRPTNEKLFF
DNA: TGTGCCAGCAGTGATAGGAGACCAACTAATGAAAAACTGTTTTTT
V: TRBV2
length: 15
D: .
J: TRBJ1-4
size: many

CDR3: CASSPSGGDTQYF
DNA: TGTGCCAGCTCACCCAGCGGGGGAGATACGCAGTATTTT
V: TRBV18
length: 13
D: TRBD2
J: TRBJ2-3
size: .

CDR3: CATSRGTAQYEQYF
DNA: TGTGCCACCAGCAGAGGGACGGCCCAGTACGAGCAGTACTTC
V: TRBV15
length: 14
D: .
J: TRBJ2-7
size: .

CDR3: CAISRGTGDNQPQHF
DNA: TGTGCCATCAGTAGGGGGACAGGGGACAATCAGCCCCAGCATTTT
V: TRBV10-3
length: 15
D: TRBD1
J: TRBJ1-5
size: once

CDR3: CASSPPAVAGNEQFF
DNA: TGTGCCAGCTCACCACCAGCGGTGGCGGGGAATGAGCAGTTCTTC
V: TRBV18
length: 15
D: .
J: TRBJ2-1
size: many

CDR3: CASSLWGAEGDTQYF
DNA: TGTGCCAGCAGCCTCTGGGGGGCCGAGGGAGATACGCAGTATTTT
V: TRBV5-4
length: 15
D: .
J: TRBJ2-3
size: few

CDR3: CASSYPSDGTEAFF
DNA: TGTGCCAGCAGTTACCCGAGTGATGGCACTGAAGCTTTCTTT
V: TRBV6-6
length: 14
D: .
J: TRBJ1-1
size: .

CDR3: CASSPRGVSDTGELFF
DNA: TGTGCCAGCAGCCCCAGAGGGGTTAGTGACACCGGGGAGCTGTTTTTT
V: TRBV9
length: 16
D: .
J: TRBJ2-2
size: .

CDR3: CAISDSADTQYF
DNA: TGTGCCATCAGTGACAGCGCAGATACGCAGTATTTT
V: TRBV10-3
length: 12
D: .
J: TRBJ2-3
size: few

CDR3: CASSSLASGEGKTQYF
DNA: TGTGCCAGCAGCTCCCTGGCTAGCGGGGAGGGAAAGACCCAGTACTTC
V: TRBV7-2
length: 16
D: TRBD2
J: TRBJ2-5
size: .

CDR3: CSVAGEQASDSNQPQHF
DNA: TGCAGCGTCGCAGGAGAACAGGCGTCCGATAGCAATCAGCCCCAGCATTTT
V: TRBV29-1
length: 17
D: .
J: TRBJ1-5
size: .